The 8 T cell receptor beta chains given below trace back to one sample, sequenced in a study of blood T cell repertoires in COVID-19. TCRdb's copy holds only in-frame clones and misses some; the assay was immunoSEQ multiplex PCR. The sample gives approximately 280,000 clones, roughly 80% of which show up once; about 1.6% is in the top ten. What was sequenced was peripheral blood. Every receptor here comes from a human donor with COVID-19, enrolled during active disease. The donor label of this sample is uncertain.

The chain joins TRBV6-4 to TRBJ2-1; 7 positions agree with TRBD2. Germline values: CDR1 MRHNA, CDR2 SNTAGT. J lost 8 bases, V lost 4 bases, and 5 bases had no gene match. The CDR3 consists of 13 residues. The CDR3 bases are TGTGCCAGCAGTGCTACGGGGGGTGATGAGCAGTTCTTC. Translation gives CASSATGGDEQFF.

In its sample, this clone was seen once. The V and J genes are TRBV11-1 and TRBJ2-2, with TRBD1 identical over 8 bases. V lost 1 base and J lost 5; bases outside the gene matches: 6. The germline CDR1 and CDR2 sequences are SGHAT and FQDESV (reference sequence). The CDR3 runs to 16 residues. The CDR3 sequence: CASSLDDRGETGELFF. CDR3 coding DNA: TGTGCCAGCAGCTTAGATGACAGGGGAGAAACCGGGGAGCTGTTTTTT.

The V call is TRBV11-3, the J call TRBJ2-7; TRBD1 matches 9 bases. CDR1 and CDR2 from the germline V gene are SGHNT and YENEEA. V dropped 2 bases and J dropped 3; count of bases not matched to a gene: 2. The CDR3 covers 14 residues. The CDR3 nucleotides are TGTGCCAGCAGCTTAAGGGACAGGGACTACGAGCAGTACTTC. It specifies CASSLRDRDYEQYF.

This clone occurred once. The CDR3: CASSSGLAGYNEQFF. CDR3 sequence (DNA): TGTGCCAGCAGCTCCGGACTAGCGGGGTACAATGAGCAGTTCTTC. The chain has TRBV7-3 and TRBJ2-1; 12 bases are a match to TRBD2. The germline gives CDR1 SGHTA, CDR2 FQGTGA. This CDR3 has 15 amino acids. V gave up 4 bases and J gave up 4 bases; unmatched junction bases: 2. The variable domain in full, with the rest retrieved from reference TRBV7-3 and TRBJ2-1, is GAGVSQTPSNKVTEKGKYVELRCDPISGHTALYWYRQSLGQGPEFLIYFQGTGAADDSGLPNDRFFAVRPEGSVSTLKIQRTERGDSAVYLCASSSGLAGYNEQFFGPGTRLTVL.

V usage is TRBV4-3 and J usage is TRBJ2-3; TRBD2 matches 11 bases. Germline V gene lookup returns CDR1 LGHNA and CDR2 YSLEER. CDR3 size: 17 residues. J gave up 4 bases and V 4 bases, and 10 bases lay outside the gene matches. The CDR3 DNA is TGCGCCAGCAGCCGGATTACTAGCGGGAGATCCTCAGATACGCAGTATTTT. The encoded protein is CASSRITSGRSSDTQYF.

The V and J genes are TRBV14 and TRBJ1-4; a possible D gene is TRBD1 (5 bases). CDR1 is SGHDN and CDR2 is FVKESK in the germline V gene. Trimming stripped 0 bases from V and 7 bases from J, with 12 bases between. This CDR3 is built from 15 residues. CDR3 coding DNA: TGTGCCAGCAGCCAAGATTCAGGGCTAGGTGAAAAACTGTTTTTT. Its protein product is CASSQDSGLGEKLFF.

This chain uses TRBV6-2 or TRBV6-3 with TRBJ2-1; weak D call: TRBD1 (6 bases). The V gene's germline CDR1 is MNHEY and CDR2 SVGEGT. V was pared by 1 base and J by 9 bases, with 13 bases between. CDR3 size: 14 residues. In nucleotides, the CDR3 is TGTGCCAGCAGTTACTTGAGGGGGAGCGGTGAGCAGTTCTTC. This gives the protein CASSYLRGSGEQFF.

This clone was observed a single time. V and J are TRBV5-6 and TRBJ2-4; D call uncertain. This CDR3 is 17 amino acids long. Germline assignment: CDR1 SGHDT and CDR2 YYEEEE. V was pared by 4 bases and J by 0 bases, with 17 bases between. CDR3 bases: TGTGCCAGCAGCGCCCTTAAGAGTTTCCTAGCCAAAAACATTCAGTACTTC. Its protein is CASSALKSFLAKNIQYF.